The clone carrying this TCR beta chain was picked up one time. The sample originates from a study of blood T cell repertoires in COVID-19. Study information: The cDNA or gDNA used as material had been derived from T cells, B-cell-depleted T cells, or PBMCs.

Original handling: It was from reference gene primer amplification that nucleated cell counts were estimated. Profiled with immunoSEQ multiplex PCR; TCRdb holds only in-frame clones, not every one. That table furnishes V, J and clone size, whereas the DNA furnished D and trimming. The table includes over 100,000 clones, 80% to 90% detected once. CDR3 length: 15 amino acids. Germline CDR1 and CDR2: SEHNR and FQNEAQ (reference sequence). With 5 bases clipped from V and 2 bases from J, the junction kept 8 bases outside the gene matches. Material for sequencing was peripheral blood. This sequence joins TRBV7-9 and TRBJ1-1, with 7 bases identical to TRBD1. The TCR comes from a man aged 40-49 years with active or convalescent COVID-19. CDR3 residues: CASSRRDRENTEAFF. CDR3 DNA: TGTGCCAGCAGCCGCAGGGACAGAGAAAACACTGAAGCTTTCTTT.